The 10 T cell receptor beta chains below come from one sample, sequenced in a study of cytomegalovirus exposure and HLA in healthy donors (dated 2017 in TCRdb). The library was prepared using the immunoSEQ multiplex PCR assay. For the multiplex PCR, a mixture combining 60 forward primers for TCR Vbeta segments and 13 reverse primers for TCR Jbeta segments was used. This is the immuneACCESS table as TCRdb keeps it, with only in-frame sequences that have V and J called. A part of the clones is gone; compared with another copy, unresolved V genes explain less than half, and the rest is unexplained. The sample has around 93,000 clones on record, approximately 60% of them singletons. The biggest ten clones account for about 6.3% of the sample. Specimen: PBMCs. Receptors were obtained from a boy between 10 and 17 years old in good health and CMV-seropositive.

The CDR3 here is CASSQGREGAGELFF. Written as DNA, the CDR3 is TGTGCCAGCAGCCAAGGCCGTGAGGGGGCCGGGGAGCTGTTTTTT. The V call is TRBV4-2, the J call TRBJ2-2, with D perhaps matching TRBD1 (6 bases). Germline V lookup: CDR1 LGHNA, CDR2 YNFKEQ. The CDR3 contains 15 residues. Trimming stripped 1 base from V and 6 bases from J, with 12 bases between.

V gene TRBV7-8 combines with J gene TRBJ1-3; the D is unclear. The CDR3 totals 15 residues. Trimming removed 1 base from V and 2 bases from J, with 9 bases in between. Germline V gene lookup returns CDR1 SGHVS and CDR2 FQNEAQ. The CDR3 sequence is CASSLVSFTGNTIYF. In DNA, the CDR3 is TGTGCCAGCAGCTTAGTGTCCTTTACTGGAAACACCATATATTTT.

The V call is TRBV20-1, the J call TRBJ1-2, with a weak D call TRBD1 (6 bases). Germline lookup yields CDR1 DFQATT and CDR2 SNEGSKA (reference sequence). V dropped 5 bases and J dropped 8 bases, with 12 bases sitting between them. This CDR3 region has 11 residues. This chain's CDR3 is CSAGNRDGYTF. DNA of the CDR3: TGCAGTGCTGGAAACAGGGACGGCTACACCTTC.

The V and J genes are TRBV5-4 and TRBJ2-3; TRBD1 is a possible D gene (6 bases). The V and J ends lost 4 bases and 5 bases respectively, with 14 bases between them. This CDR3 spans 14 amino acids. Germline CDR1 and CDR2: SGHNT and YYREEE (reference sequence). The CDR3 coding sequence is TGTGCCAGCAGCGACCGACAGGTGGGAGATACGCAGTATTTT. Amino acids: CASSDRQVGDTQYF.

The chain joins TRBV19 to TRBJ1-4; maybe TRBD1 (6 bases). The CDR3 contains 14 residues. The V and J ends lost 6 bases and 5 bases respectively, with 13 bases between them. Germline V gene lookup returns CDR1 LNHDA and CDR2 SQIVND (reference sequence). CDR3 bases: TGTGCCAGTAGACCTACAGGGCTGAATGAAAAACTGTTTTTT. This codes for CASRPTGLNEKLFF.

In this sample, this clone turned up a few times. The chain carries TRBV2 and TRBJ2-7, with D perhaps matching TRBD2 (6 bases). The V gene's germline CDR1 is SNHLY and CDR2 FYNNEI. The CDR3 is made up of 15 amino acids. Trimming removed 3 bases at V and 3 bases at J, with 15 bases between. This chain's CDR3 is CASSEGLISFYEQYF. CDR3 coding DNA: TGTGCCAGCAGTGAGGGACTGATATCTTTCTACGAGCAGTACTTC.

The chain has TRBV5-6 and TRBJ1-3, with TRBD1 matching 9 bases. This CDR3 spans 16 amino acids. Per germline, CDR1 SGHDT and CDR2 YYEEEE. With V trimmed by 5 bases and J by 0 bases, 6 bases remained unmatched. CDR3 amino acids: CASRETGGDSGNTIYF. For the CDR3, the DNA is TGTGCCAGCAGGGAAACAGGGGGCGACTCTGGAAACACCATATATTTT.

The chain employs TRBV18 and TRBJ1-2, with 7 nucleotides matching TRBD1. Germline assignment: CDR1 KGHSH and CDR2 LQKENI. This CDR3 is built from 15 residues. After removal of 3 bases from V and 4 bases from J, the junction contained 8 bases not matched to a gene. CDR3 residues: CASSPSDRAVYGYTF. In DNA, the CDR3 is TGTGCCAGCTCACCTTCAGACAGGGCTGTCTATGGCTACACCTTC.

This chain uses TRBV19 with TRBJ2-3; D gene uncertain. Per the germline V gene, CDR1 is LNHDA and CDR2 is SQIVND (reference sequence). Trimming removed 7 bases from V and 1 base from J, with 12 bases in between. This CDR3 region has 14 residues. The chain's CDR3 is CASTSGFGTDTQYF. The CDR3 DNA reads as TGTGCCAGTACCTCCGGGTTCGGCACAGATACGCAGTATTTT.

This clone came up once. The V and J genes are TRBV2 and TRBJ2-7; D is undetermined. The CDR3 is 14 residues long. The V gene's germline CDR1 is SNHLY and CDR2 FYNNEI. The V and J ends lost 2 bases and 0 bases respectively, with 8 bases between them. The CDR3 DNA reads as TGTGCCAGCAGTGAATCACTGGTCTCCTACGAGCAGTACTTC. Translation: CASSESLVSYEQYF.